The sequence of this TCR beta chain was determined in a study of radiation and T cells in renal cell carcinoma (TCRdb year 2020). About the full investigation: Samples came from a clinical trial, in which primary renal cell carcinomas received 15 Gy stereotactic body radiation therapy followed by nephrectomy 4 weeks later. In total, more than 50 samples underwent TCR beta sequencing: approximately 26 tumors plus 27 peripheral blood samples. In the approximately 49 samples combined, some 4,000,000 unique CDR3 nucleotide sequences were found, encoding 2 million to 3 million unique CDR3 amino acid sequences.

Points on this clone: This receptor's antigen is unknown. No qualities accompany the bases; no much larger clone lies one base away.

The immunoSEQ kit was used, according to the manufacturer's recommendations, to generate TCR beta libraries from genomic DNA. To prepare libraries, a first multiplex PCR with proprietary primers was run, followed by a second PCR that added unique barcodes, and a bead cleanup was done after each round. A kit-provided positive control reaction and a negative control reaction were included in every sample batch. The final libraries underwent checking on an Agilent 4200 TapeStation D1000 ScreenTape, volumetric pooling, and quantification by qPCR. Sequencing was performed on an Illumina NextSeq500 using a MidOutput 150-cycle cartridge, with 156 Read1 cycles, 15 Index1 cycles, and the kit custom primers. The pooled library was loaded at approximately 1 pM, with a 20% PhiX control spiked in. Per the authors' processing: Vendor-processed data were analyzed in R, and a clonotype was defined as all T cells sharing the same CDR3 nucleotide sequence. For clone abundance analyses, frequencies were normalized to the 10,000 most abundant clones in each sample. Public T cell clones, which averaged fewer than five per sample, were excluded before analysis. A difference in abundance of at least 32-fold between compartments was used to define tumor-enriched and baseline blood-enriched clonotypes. A beta-binomial differential abundance model was applied to find clonotypes that expanded or contracted between blood time points. Tumor-blood repertoire similarity was measured with the Baroni-Urbani and Buser coefficient, and groups were compared using two-tailed Wilcoxon tests in R. The clones in this table, taken by TCRdb from immuneACCESS, are in-frame only. Not every clone is retained; where verified, under half of the shortfall comes from an unresolved V gene, and the cause of the rest is unknown. V and J calls and clone size are as listed in that table; D and trimming were resolved from the DNA. This sample holds 150,000 or so clones; about 88% were observed only once. The ten most abundant clones make up around 12% of the sample.

Broader findings and caveats from the paper: Because no pretreatment tumor biopsies were available, whether clonotypes were present in the tumor at baseline could not be determined. Tracking of blood repertoire dynamics stopped at roughly 4 weeks after treatment, with no follow-up past that point. An increase in top tumor clonotypes in blood was observed from baseline to 2 weeks post-radiation, followed by contraction by 4 weeks, which was taken to suggest transient expansion of tumor-resident clones. Because the trial had a single-armed design, the trial could not examine how radiation dose or scheduling affected the TCR repertoire.

The CDR3 covers 11 residues, taking in both the cysteine and the phenylalanine. CDR3 DNA is the only sequence kept; it has 33 bases, read in frame from the first base. The CDR1 and CDR2 encoded by the germline V gene (reference sequence) are LNHDA and SQIVND. Trimming at the junction amounts to 8 bases on V and 8 bases on J, and the germline ends lie 12 bases apart. This specimen's time point label, per the study, means: baseline pretreatment blood. The treatment or condition label, read with the paper, signifies: 15 Gy SBRT to primary tumor, nephrectomy 4 weeks later. To follow tumor-enriched clonotypes, peripheral blood was collected serially from radiation-treated patients at baseline and again at 2 weeks and 4 weeks after SBRT. All patients had renal cell carcinoma with clear cell pathology. The QIAamp DNA Blood Mini Kit (Qiagen) was used to prepare genomic DNA for TCR sequencing. The analyses included just those samples that passed every quality control check.

Sequencing used blood, obtained from a patient whose treatment included radiotherapy and nephrectomy. The V and J genes are TRBV19 and TRBJ1-2; TRBD1 is possibly the D segment (6 matching bases). This TCR derives from a woman aged 45-59 years with renal cell carcinoma. The DNA sequence reads TGTGCCAGTCGGACAGCCGCGGGCTACACCTTC. Its translation is CASRTAAGYTF.